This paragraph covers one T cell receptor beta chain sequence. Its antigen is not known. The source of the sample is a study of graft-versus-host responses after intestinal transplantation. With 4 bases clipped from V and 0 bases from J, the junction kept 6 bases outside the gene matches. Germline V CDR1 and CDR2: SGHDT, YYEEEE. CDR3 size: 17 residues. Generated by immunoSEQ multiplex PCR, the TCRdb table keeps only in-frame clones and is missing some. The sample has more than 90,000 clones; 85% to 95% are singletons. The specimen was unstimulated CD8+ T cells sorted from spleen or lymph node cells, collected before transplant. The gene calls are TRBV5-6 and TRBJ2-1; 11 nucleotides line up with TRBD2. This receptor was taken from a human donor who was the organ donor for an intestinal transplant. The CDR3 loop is CASSVTSGISSYNEQFF. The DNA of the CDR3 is TGTGCCAGCAGCGTGACTAGCGGGATAAGCTCCTACAATGAGCAGTTCTTC. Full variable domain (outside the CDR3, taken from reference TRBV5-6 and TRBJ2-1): DAGVTQSPTHLIKTRGQQVTLRCSPKSGHDTVSWYQQALGQGPQFIFQYYEEEERQRGNFPDRFSGHQFPNYSSELNVNALLLGDSALYLCASSVTSGISSYNEQFFGPGTRLTVL.